This TCR beta chain derives from a study of low-dose radiotherapy and immunotherapy resistance in tumors. The overall study: Patients of Cohort 1 had 0.5 Gy fractions every 2 weeks, which summed to 6.5 Gy. Each patient was administered nivolumab intravenously at 240 mg, which was a flat dose, every two weeks, along with intravenous ipilimumab at 1 mg/kg every six weeks.

Time point in this sample: before trial treatment. Along with nivolumab and ipilimumab, donors received aspirin, low-dose cyclophosphamide and low-dose radiotherapy. Eligibility was restricted to patients presenting with advanced solid tumors that lacked tumor-infiltrating lymphocytes. The table lists this clonotype with many counts. cDNA synthesis used a TRAV/TRBV-specific primer set for both chains. The PCR that amplified TCRs ran for approximately 20 cycles, relying on a constant-region primer and a V-primer adapter. TCRdb re-called the reads through MiXCR, storing one row per CDR3 protein. The sample consists of around 79,000 distinct CDR3 sequences, approximately 20% of them appearing once. The CDR3 is 16 residues long. Unmatched junction bases numbered 8, after V lost 2 bases and J lost 4 bases. The germline V gene has CDR1 SGDLS and CDR2 YYNGEE.

This material consisted of PBMCs, taken before treatment. The chain recombines TRBV9 with TRBJ2-3; 9 bases fit TRBD2. This receptor was taken from a male donor with prostate cancer. The CDR3 protein is CASSVRSGSSADTQYF. The CDR3 DNA reads as TGTGCCAGCAGCGTTCGTAGCGGGAGTTCTGCAGATACGCAGTATTTT.